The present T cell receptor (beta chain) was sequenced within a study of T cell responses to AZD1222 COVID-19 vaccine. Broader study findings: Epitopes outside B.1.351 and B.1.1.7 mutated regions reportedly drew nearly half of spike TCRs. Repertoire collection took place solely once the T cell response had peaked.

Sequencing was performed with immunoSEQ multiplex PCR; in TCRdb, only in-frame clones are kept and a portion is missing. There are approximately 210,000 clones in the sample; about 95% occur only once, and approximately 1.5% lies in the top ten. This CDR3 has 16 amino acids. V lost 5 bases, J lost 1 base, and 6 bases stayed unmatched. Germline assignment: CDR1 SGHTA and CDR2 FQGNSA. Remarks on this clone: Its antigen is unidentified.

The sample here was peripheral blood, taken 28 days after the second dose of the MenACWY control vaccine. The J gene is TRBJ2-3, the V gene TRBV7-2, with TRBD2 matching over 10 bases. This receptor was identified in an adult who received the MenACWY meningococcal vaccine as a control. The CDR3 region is CASSPGTSVGTDTQYF. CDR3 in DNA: TGTGCCAGCAGCCCCGGGACTAGCGTTGGCACAGATACGCAGTATTTT.